One and the same sample provided the 5 T cell receptor beta chains below, sequenced in a study of Ad26.COV2.S vaccination and SARS-CoV-2 variants. Sequencing was performed with immunoSEQ multiplex PCR; in TCRdb, only in-frame clones are kept and a portion is missing. Among around 380,000 clones, more than 85% were seen once, and the ten largest hold roughly 3.2%. Sample treatment: roughly 18 received Ad26.COV2.S at low or high dose, single or two shots; about 5 received placebo; per-sample allocation not given. Material that was analyzed had been drawn on day 63 after the first vaccine or placebo injection. Here the sequenced sample was peripheral blood, taken in a trial of Ad26.COV2.S vaccine versus placebo. The receptors were sampled from a person aged 18 to 65 who received the Ad26.COV2.S COVID-19 vaccine or a placebo.

The chain links TRBV6-5 to TRBJ2-7, with 8 bases lining up with TRBD1. This CDR3 is 15 amino acids long. Trimming took 4 bases from V and 3 from J; bases not matched to a gene: 8. Germline assignment: CDR1 MNHEY and CDR2 SVGAGI. The CDR3 reads CASSWDRPFIYEQYF. The DNA of the CDR3 is TGTGCCAGCAGTTGGGACAGGCCTTTTATCTACGAGCAGTACTTC.

The V and J genes are TRBV7-8 and TRBJ1-5; no clear D. V shed 0 bases and J shed 2 bases, with 5 bases lying between them. Looked up from germline, CDR1 is SGHVS and CDR2 is FQNEAQ. The length of the CDR3 is 14 residues. CDR3 sequence reads: CASSLAEGNQPQHF. CDR3 nucleotide sequence: TGTGCCAGCAGCTTAGCCGAGGGCAATCAGCCCCAGCATTTT.

This chain uses TRBV5-1 with TRBJ2-3; D could derive from TRBD1 or TRBD2 (5 bases each). V shed 4 bases and J shed 1 base, with 13 bases lying between them. The CDR3 runs to 15 residues. CDR1 is SGHRS and CDR2 is YFSETQ in the germline V gene. As DNA, the CDR3 is TGCGCCAGCAGCCGGGACGGCGGGCGCACAGATACGCAGTATTTT. Encoded protein: CASSRDGGRTDTQYF.

This clone occurred once. The rearrangement joins TRBV13 to TRBJ2-5; 10 bases align to TRBD2. The CDR3 consists of 15 residues. Germline V CDR1 and CDR2: PRHDT, FYEKMQ (reference sequence). V was pared by 2 bases and J by 5 bases, with 5 bases of the junction left unmatched. The CDR3 DNA is TGTGCCAGCAGCTTAAGCGGGGGGGCCTCGGAGACCCAGTACTTC. Its translation is CASSLSGGASETQYF.

V usage is TRBV27 and J usage is TRBJ1-1; TRBD1 is a possible D gene (6 bases). This CDR3 is 14 amino acids long. Trimming stripped 6 bases from V and 0 bases from J, with 11 bases between. The V gene's germline CDR1 is MNHEY and CDR2 SMNVEV (reference sequence). DNA of the CDR3: TGTGCCAGCAGCGGGGGCAACATGAACACTGAAGCTTTCTTT. Protein product: CASSGGNMNTEAFF.